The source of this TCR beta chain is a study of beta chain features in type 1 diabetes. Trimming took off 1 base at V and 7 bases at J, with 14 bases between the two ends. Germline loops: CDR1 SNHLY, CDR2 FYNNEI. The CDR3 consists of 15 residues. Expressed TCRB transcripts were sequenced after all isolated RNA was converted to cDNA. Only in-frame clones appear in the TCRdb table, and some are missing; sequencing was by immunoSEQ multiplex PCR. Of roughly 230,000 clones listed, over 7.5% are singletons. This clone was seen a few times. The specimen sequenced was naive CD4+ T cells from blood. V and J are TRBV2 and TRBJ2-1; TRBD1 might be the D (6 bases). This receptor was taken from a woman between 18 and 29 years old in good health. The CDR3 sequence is CASSEVSTGHNEQFF. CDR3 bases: TGTGCCAGCAGTGAAGTAAGCACAGGGCATAATGAGCAGTTCTTC.